Given below is one TCR beta chain in context. Its antigen is still unknown. Sequencing templates came from extracted RNA that was reverse transcribed into cDNA. The repertoire was sequenced with immunoSEQ multiplex PCR; TCRdb's copy has only in-frame clones and lacks some. Counted here are around 200,000 clones, around three fifths occurring once; the ten biggest clones make up roughly 12%. The sample's treatment: oral pan-JAK inhibitor, 5-10 mg twice daily. Alopecia areata patients provided lesional scalp punch biopsies and peripheral blood. These data belong to a study of CD8+ T cells in alopecia areata. Study findings and constraints: Scalp sample data also include resident alphabeta T cells from normal skin. Scalp clonality, together with expanded CD8+ clones among the top 100, fell significantly with tofacitinib.

The germline V gene encodes CDR1 MDHEN and CDR2 SYDVKM. The CDR3 sequence is 13 residues long. Trimming cost V 5 bases and J 11 bases; bases outside gene matches: 11. V gene TRBV28 combines with J gene TRBJ1-2; 7 positions match TRBD1. The sequenced sample was CD8+ T cells sorted from blood, obtained at week 24, from a patient treated with tofacitinib. This clonotype was sampled from a human donor with alopecia areata. The CDR3 reads CASSTRDRRDYTF. The CDR3 region has the DNA TGTGCCAGCAGTACCCGGGACAGACGAGATTACACCTTC.